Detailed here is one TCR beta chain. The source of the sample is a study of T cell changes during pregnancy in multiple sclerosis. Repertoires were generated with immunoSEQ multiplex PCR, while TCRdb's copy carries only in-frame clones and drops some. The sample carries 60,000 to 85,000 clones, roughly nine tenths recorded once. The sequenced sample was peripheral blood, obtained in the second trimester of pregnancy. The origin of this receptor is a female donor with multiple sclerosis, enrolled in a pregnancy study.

The CDR3, as DNA: TGTGCCAGCAGCCGAATTTCAGGGGGTCTTGAAGCTTTCTTT. The encoded protein is CASSRISGGLEAFF. The gene calls are TRBV5-4 and TRBJ1-1, with 7 nucleotides matching TRBD1. Trimming cost V 4 bases and J 7 bases; bases outside gene matches: 10. The CDR3 runs to 14 residues. Germline CDR1 is SGHNT and CDR2 is YYREEE (reference sequence).